A single sample gave rise to the 19 T cell receptor beta chains below, sequenced in a study of blood T cell repertoires in COVID-19. Measured with immunoSEQ multiplex PCR; TCRdb has only the in-frame clones, and not every one. The data show hundreds of thousands of clones, 89% seen once. Input material: PBMCs or T cells enriched from blood (not recorded which). All receptors come from a woman aged 45-65 years who had been exposed to COVID-19.

The V call is TRBV5-1, the J call TRBJ2-3, with D tentatively TRBD2 (6 bases). Trimming shortened V by 0 bases and J by 4 bases, and 12 bases separated the two germline ends. CDR1 is SGHRS and CDR2 is YFSETQ in the germline V gene. This CDR3 comprises 15 residues. The DNA of the CDR3 is TGCGCCAGCAGCTTGGTGCGGGGAAGTGCAGATACGCAGTATTTT. Protein sequence: CASSLVRGSADTQYF.

The chain has TRBV5-1 and TRBJ1-2; possible D gene TRBD1, 5 bases. This CDR3 has 13 residues. V gave up 4 bases and J gave up 1 base, with 8 bases separating them. Germline lookup yields CDR1 SGHRS and CDR2 YFSETQ. CDR3 in amino acids: CASSTGDNYGYTF. DNA for the CDR3: TGCGCCAGCAGCACAGGAGATAACTATGGCTACACCTTC.

The CDR3 spells CASSERQGASFQNIQYF. The CDR3 region has the DNA TGTGCCAGCAGTGAAAGACAGGGGGCGAGTTTCCAAAACATTCAGTACTTC. V and J are TRBV6-1 and TRBJ2-4; the match to TRBD1 covers 10 bases. There are 17 residues in the CDR3. Germline V gives CDR1 MNHNS, CDR2 SASEGT. V lost 2 bases and J lost 5; bases outside the gene matches: 9.

V usage is TRBV5-6 and J usage is TRBJ2-5; the match to TRBD2 covers 9 bases. V dropped 2 bases and J dropped 5; count of bases not matched to a gene: 7. The germline V gene has CDR1 SGHDT and CDR2 YYEEEE. The CDR3 runs to 15 residues. CDR3 sequence reads: CASSFERGASETQYF. CDR3 nucleotides: TGTGCCAGCAGCTTCGAGCGGGGGGCATCGGAGACCCAGTACTTC.

The chain employs TRBV2 and TRBJ2-7; 7 bases align to TRBD1. V trimming: 7 bases; J trimming: 5 bases; junction bases outside the gene matches: 8. The germline V gene encodes CDR1 SNHLY and CDR2 FYNNEI. The CDR3 runs to 13 residues. For the CDR3, the DNA is TGTGCCAGCACGACAGGGATGAGAAACGAGCAGTACTTC. It translates to CASTTGMRNEQYF.

V and J are TRBV18 and TRBJ1-2; 7 nucleotides match TRBD1. Germline CDR1 reads KGHSH; CDR2 reads LQKENI. V lost 6 bases and J lost 4; bases outside the gene matches: 11. This CDR3 has 15 residues. The CDR3 sequence is CASSQNPGQPYGYTF. CDR3 DNA: TGTGCCAGCTCGCAGAACCCGGGACAGCCCTATGGCTACACCTTC.

Turning to this clone: The same CDR3 also results from other DNA sequences found in this sample. V usage is TRBV7-2 and J usage is TRBJ1-2; 9 bases map to TRBD1. CDR1 and CDR2 (germline): SGHTA, FQGNSA. This CDR3 comprises 14 residues. After removal of 5 bases from V and 2 bases from J, the junction contained 3 bases not matched to a gene. The CDR3 reads CASSPDRGNYGYTF. DNA of the CDR3: TGTGCCAGCAGCCCCGACAGGGGGAACTATGGCTACACCTTC.

This clone has a single count. The chain links TRBV25-1 to TRBJ2-7; perhaps TRBD1 as D (6 bases). V dropped 7 bases and J dropped 4 bases, with 11 bases sitting between them. The CDR3 is 12 amino acids. Per the germline V gene, CDR1 is MGHDK and CDR2 is SYGVNS. CDR3 sequence reads: CASTDRLYEQYF. CDR3 nucleotide sequence: TGTGCCAGCACGGACAGACTTTACGAGCAGTACTTC.

The CDR3 DNA sequence: TGCGCCAGCAGCCGTTACTACTCTCTTAGCGGCCCCGGGGAGCTGTTTTTT. As protein: CASSRYYSLSGPGELFF. The chain employs TRBV5-1 and TRBJ2-2; maybe TRBD2 (6 bases). This CDR3 has 17 residues. CDR1 SGHRS and CDR2 YFSETQ come from the germline V gene. V was clipped by 4 bases and J by 6 bases, with 22 bases between them.

The V and J genes are TRBV15 and TRBJ2-5; possible D gene TRBD2, 6 bases. The V end lost 0 bases, the J end lost 0 bases, and 23 bases lay between the germline ends. The CDR3 loop spans 20 amino acids. CDR1 is LNHNV and CDR2 is YYDKDF in the germline V gene (reference sequence). CDR3 loop: CATSRDRPAGMDSYQETQYF. The CDR3 nucleotides are TGTGCCACCAGCAGAGATCGGCCAGCGGGCATGGACTCGTACCAAGAGACCCAGTACTTC.

J is TRBJ1-4 and V is TRBV5-8, with D possibly TRBD1 on 6 matching bases. The V end was cut by 4 bases, the J end by 1 base, with 17 bases between. The CDR3 loop spans 17 amino acids. Germline V gene sequence: CDR1 SGHTS, CDR2 YDEGEE. The CDR3 nucleotides are TGTGCCAGCAGCCTGGACAGTTCTTTGCAAACTAATGAAAAACTGTTTTTT. Translated, it gives CASSLDSSLQTNEKLFF.

The J gene is TRBJ2-1, the V gene TRBV7-9; 10 bases fit TRBD1. V lost 4 bases and J lost 9; bases outside the gene matches: 6. There are 14 residues in the CDR3. Germline CDR1 reads SEHNR; CDR2 reads FQNEAQ (reference sequence). The CDR3 nucleotides are TGTGCCAGCAGCTGGGGACAGGGGTTTATTGAGCAGTTCTTC. As protein: CASSWGQGFIEQFF.

The genes are TRBV28 and TRBJ2-5, with D tentatively TRBD1 (6 bases). Germline CDR1 MDHEN, CDR2 SYDVKM. The CDR3 extends over 13 amino acids. V was trimmed by 7 bases and J by 2 bases, leaving 11 bases between them. CDR3 sequence: CASTGGPQETQYF. CDR3 in DNA: TGTGCCAGCACTGGGGGCCCTCAAGAGACCCAGTACTTC.

This chain joins TRBV7-9 and TRBJ2-3, with D unclear. Germline V gene sequence: CDR1 SEHNR, CDR2 FQNEAQ (reference sequence). V dropped 0 bases and J dropped 2 bases, with 9 bases sitting between them. The CDR3 loop spans 15 amino acids. Here the CDR3 reads CASSLALYNTDTQYF. The CDR3 DNA is TGTGCCAGCAGCTTAGCACTATATAACACAGATACGCAGTATTTT. Based on the CDR3 plus reference TRBV7-9 and TRBJ2-3, the full variable domain is DTGVSQNPRHKITKRGQNVTFRCDPISEHNRLYWYRQTLGQGPEFLTYFQNEAQLEKSRLLSDRFSAERPKGSFSTLEIQRTEQGDSAMYLCASSLALYNTDTQYFGPGTRLTVL.

CDR3 region: CASSRAQPGQTNTGELFF. CDR3 coding DNA: TGTGCCAGCAGTCGCGCTCAACCGGGACAGACGAACACCGGGGAGCTGTTTTTT. The gene calls are TRBV6-4 and TRBJ2-2, with 7 bases that match TRBD1. V was pared by 5 bases and J by 0 bases, with 12 bases of the junction left unmatched. There are 18 residues in the CDR3. Per the germline V gene, CDR1 is MRHNA and CDR2 is SNTAGT.

The rearrangement links TRBV7-9 to TRBJ2-7, with D tentatively TRBD1 (6 bases). The V gene's germline CDR1 is SEHNR and CDR2 FQNEAQ (reference sequence). The CDR3 runs 16 residues. Trimming took off 4 bases at V and 1 base at J, with 17 bases between the two ends. CDR3 amino acids: CASSSYQLGQSYEQYF. The CDR3 region has the DNA TGTGCCAGCAGCTCTTACCAATTAGGACAGTCCTACGAGCAGTACTTC.

The chain recombines TRBV5-6 with TRBJ1-4; TRBD1 aligns across 8 bases. The CDR3 is 15 amino acids. Per germline, CDR1 SGHDT and CDR2 YYEEEE. V dropped 2 bases and J dropped 5; count of bases not matched to a gene: 5. The CDR3 is CASSLLRGPNEKLFF. Written as DNA, the CDR3 is TGTGCCAGCAGCTTACTCAGGGGGCCCAATGAAAAACTGTTTTTT.

This clone was picked up a small number of times. CDR3: CASSYTVQGTEAFF. CDR3 in DNA: TGTGCCAGCAGTTATACCGTACAGGGCACTGAAGCTTTCTTT. V is TRBV6-2 or TRBV6-3 and J is TRBJ1-1; possible D gene TRBD1, 6 bases. Germline-derived CDR1 and CDR2 are MNHEY and SVGEGT. V dropped 3 bases and J dropped 4 bases, with 12 bases sitting between them. This CDR3 has 14 amino acids.

The rearrangement joins TRBV29-1 to TRBJ2-6; TRBD2 might be the D (6 bases). Trimming removed 7 bases from V and 1 base from J, with 17 bases in between. The V gene's germline CDR1 is SQVTM and CDR2 ANQGSEA. The CDR3 runs to 16 residues. CDR3 sequence (DNA): TGCAGCGCCTTCATCGGGGGTTTATCTGGGGCCAACGTCCTGACTTTC. As protein: CSAFIGGLSGANVLTF.